A single sample is the source of the 8 T cell receptor beta chains below, sequenced in a study of T-cell memory formation after mild COVID-19. TCRdb reprocessed the 5' RACE reads via MiXCR and lists one record per CDR3 protein. Here the sample spans about 430,000 distinct CDR3 sequences, under 20% being singletons. Sample: PBMCs or a T cell subset sorted from them (not recorded which). These receptors were collected from a man between 18 and 35 years old who had mild COVID-19 (a few samples of this study predate the infection). Cell type and time point are not known.

This clonotype was observed a handful of times. V gene TRBV5-1 combines with J gene TRBJ2-3; 8 bases line up with TRBD1. The V segment lost 3 bases and the J segment 7 bases; nucleotides outside the gene matches: 13. This CDR3 comprises 16 residues. In germline, CDR1 is SGHRS, CDR2 YFSETQ. CDR3: CASSSRWQGASNTQYF. The DNA for the CDR3 is TGCGCCAGCAGCTCTAGATGGCAGGGGGCATCAAATACGCAGTATTTT.

This chain connects TRBV2 to TRBJ2-1, with D perhaps being TRBD1 or TRBD2 (6 bases each). This CDR3 spans 14 amino acids. Germline V CDR1 and CDR2: SNHLY, FYNNEI. Trimming removed 8 bases at V and 8 bases at J, with 19 bases between. The CDR3 DNA is TGTGCCAGCTCCCCGGGGGCTCCCAGGCATGAGCAGTTCTTC. It yields the protein CASSPGAPRHEQFF.

The chain's CDR3 is CASSTTGWGYNEQFF. For the CDR3, the DNA is TGTGCCAGCTCAACCACAGGGTGGGGATACAATGAGCAGTTCTTC. V usage is TRBV18 and J usage is TRBJ2-1; perhaps TRBD1 as D (6 bases). V lost 5 bases to trimming and J lost 4 bases, with 15 bases between them. From germline, CDR1 is KGHSH and CDR2 LQKENI. The CDR3 totals 15 residues. Based on the CDR3 plus reference TRBV18 and TRBJ2-1, the full variable domain is NAGVMQNPRHLVRRRGQEARLRCSPMKGHSHVYWYRQLPEEGLKFMVYLQKENIIDESGMPKERFSAEFPKEGPSILRIQQVVRGDSAAYFCASSTTGWGYNEQFFGPGTRLTVL.

In this sample, this clonotype turned up a few times. CDR3 protein: CSVPEGVNTEAFF. The CDR3 coding sequence is TGCAGCGTCCCAGAGGGGGTGAACACTGAAGCTTTCTTT. V is TRBV29-1 and J is TRBJ1-1; tentatively, D is TRBD1 (6 bases). CDR3 length: 13 residues. V was shortened by 6 bases and J by 0 bases, with 11 bases between the two germline ends. Germline V lookup: CDR1 SQVTM, CDR2 ANQGSEA.

This rearrangement joins TRBV7-9 to TRBJ1-1; D gene uncertain. Germline CDR1 SEHNR, CDR2 FQNEAQ (reference sequence). The CDR3 covers 15 residues. V was shortened by 5 bases and J by 2 bases, with 15 bases between the two germline ends. This chain's CDR3 is CASSRRASGNTEAFF. The CDR3 DNA follows: TGTGCCAGCAGCCGGAGGGCTTCGGGAAACACTGAAGCTTTCTTT.

This clonotype was seen a few times. The DNA of the CDR3 is TGCGCCAGCAGTCGAGATTGGGGTGGGTCCTACGAGCAGTACTTC. Its translation: CASSRDWGGSYEQYF. The V gene is TRBV23-1, the J gene TRBJ2-7; D is ambiguous. TRBV23-1 is identified as an open reading frame with a role that is uncertain. The CDR3 contains 15 residues. V lost 4 bases and J 1 base, leaving 14 bases between the germline ends.

This clonotype was observed a few times. The V call is TRBV27, the J call TRBJ2-2; no clear D gene. Germline values: CDR1 MNHEY, CDR2 SMNVEV (reference sequence). V was cut by 4 bases and J by 4 bases, with 13 bases left in between. This CDR3 spans 15 amino acids. CDR3: CASSSYKGSTGELFF. The CDR3 DNA reads as TGTGCCAGCAGTTCCTATAAGGGATCCACCGGGGAGCTGTTTTTT.

In nucleotides, the CDR3 is TGTGCCAGCAGCTATGTCCTGGAAAATGAGCAGTTCTTC. This gives the protein CASSYVLENEQFF. The chain combines TRBV7-9 with TRBJ2-1; D remains ambiguous. CDR1 SEHNR and CDR2 FQNEAQ come from the germline V gene (reference sequence). Trimming cost V 4 bases and J 7 bases, with 11 bases left between them. The CDR3 totals 13 residues.